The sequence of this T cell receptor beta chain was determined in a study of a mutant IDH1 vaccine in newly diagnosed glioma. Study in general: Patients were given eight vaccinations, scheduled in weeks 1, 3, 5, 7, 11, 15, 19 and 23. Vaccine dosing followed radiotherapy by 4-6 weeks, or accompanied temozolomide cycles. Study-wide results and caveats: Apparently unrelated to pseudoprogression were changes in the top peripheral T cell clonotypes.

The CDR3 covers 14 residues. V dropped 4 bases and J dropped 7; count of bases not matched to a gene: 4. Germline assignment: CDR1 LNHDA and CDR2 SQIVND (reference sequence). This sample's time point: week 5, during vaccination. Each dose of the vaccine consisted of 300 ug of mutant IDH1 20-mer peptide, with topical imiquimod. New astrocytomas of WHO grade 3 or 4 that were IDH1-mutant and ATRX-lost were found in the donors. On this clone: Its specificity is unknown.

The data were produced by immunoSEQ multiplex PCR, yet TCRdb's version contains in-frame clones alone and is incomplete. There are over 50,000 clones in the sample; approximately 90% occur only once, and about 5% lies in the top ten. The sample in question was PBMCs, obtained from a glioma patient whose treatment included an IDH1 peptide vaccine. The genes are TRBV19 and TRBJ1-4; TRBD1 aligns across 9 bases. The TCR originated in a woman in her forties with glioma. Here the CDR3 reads CASSRDRDSEKLFF. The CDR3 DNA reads TGTGCCAGTAGTAGGGACAGGGATAGTGAAAAACTGTTTTTT. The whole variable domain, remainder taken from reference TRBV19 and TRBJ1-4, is DGGITQSPKYLFRKEGQNVTLSCEQNLNHDAMYWYRQDPGQGLRLIYYSQIVNDFQKGDIAEGYSVSREKKESFPLTVTSAQKNPTAFYLCASSRDRDSEKLFFGSGTQLSVL.